The TCR beta chain under discussion was sequenced for a study of long-term antiretroviral therapy in people with HIV. The germline V gene has CDR1 SGHVS and CDR2 FNYEAQ. Trimming removed 1 base from V and 5 bases from J, with 9 bases in between. The CDR3 contains 13 residues. Every sample had roughly 1-11 million cryopreserved PBMC in it before DNA extraction. At the survey level, the v3.0 immunoSEQ assay was run. Researchers set sequencing to target roughly 35,000-50,000 T-cell genomes per sample. TCRdb's copy holds only in-frame clones and misses some; the assay was immunoSEQ multiplex PCR. The table includes 26,000 or so clones, just under 80% detected once.

This sample comprised unsorted PBMCs, obtained 1.5 years before starting antiretroviral therapy. This clonotype was sampled from a man younger than 35 with HIV. V is TRBV7-6 and J is TRBJ2-7; possible D gene TRBD1, 6 bases. The CDR3 loop is CASSLGQVDEQYF. CDR3 in DNA: TGTGCCAGCAGCTTAGGACAGGTGGACGAGCAGTACTTC.